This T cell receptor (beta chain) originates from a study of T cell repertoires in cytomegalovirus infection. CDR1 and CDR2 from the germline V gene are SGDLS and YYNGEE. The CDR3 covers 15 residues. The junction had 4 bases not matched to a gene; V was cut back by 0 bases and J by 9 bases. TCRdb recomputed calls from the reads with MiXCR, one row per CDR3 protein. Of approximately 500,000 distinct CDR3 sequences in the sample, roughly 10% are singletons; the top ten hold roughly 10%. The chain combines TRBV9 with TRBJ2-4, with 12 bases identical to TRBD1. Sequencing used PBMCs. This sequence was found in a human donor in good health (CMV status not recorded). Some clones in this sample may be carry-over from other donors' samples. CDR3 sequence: CASSVAAGQGAIQYF. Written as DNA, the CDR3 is TGTGCCAGCAGCGTAGCTGCGGGACAGGGGGCCATTCAGTACTTC.